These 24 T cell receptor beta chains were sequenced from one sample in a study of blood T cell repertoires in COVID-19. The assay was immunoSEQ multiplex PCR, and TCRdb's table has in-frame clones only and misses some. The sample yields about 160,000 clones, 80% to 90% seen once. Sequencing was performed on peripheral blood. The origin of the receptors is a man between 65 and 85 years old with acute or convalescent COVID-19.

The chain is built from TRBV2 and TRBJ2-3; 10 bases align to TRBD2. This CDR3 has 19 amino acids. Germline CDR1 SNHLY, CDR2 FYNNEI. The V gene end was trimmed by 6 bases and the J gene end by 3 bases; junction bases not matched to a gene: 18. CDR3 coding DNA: TGTGCCAGCAGCTACCCCAACTCCTCTAGCGGGAGACGGACAGATACGCAGTATTTT. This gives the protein CASSYPNSSSGRRTDTQYF.

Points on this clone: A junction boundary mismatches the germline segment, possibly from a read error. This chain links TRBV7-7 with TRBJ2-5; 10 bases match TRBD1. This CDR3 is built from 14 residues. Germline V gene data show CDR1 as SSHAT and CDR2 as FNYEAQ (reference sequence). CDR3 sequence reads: CASSPGQGVGTQYF. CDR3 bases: TGTGCTAGCAGCCCCGGACAGGGGGTGGGGACCCAGTACTTC. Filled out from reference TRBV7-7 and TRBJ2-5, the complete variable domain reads GAGVSQSPRYKVTKRGQDVTLRCDPISSHATLYWYQQALGQGPEFLTYFNYEAQPDKSGLPSDRFSAERPEGSISTLTIQRTEQRDSAMYRCASSPGQGVGTQYFGPGTRLLVL.

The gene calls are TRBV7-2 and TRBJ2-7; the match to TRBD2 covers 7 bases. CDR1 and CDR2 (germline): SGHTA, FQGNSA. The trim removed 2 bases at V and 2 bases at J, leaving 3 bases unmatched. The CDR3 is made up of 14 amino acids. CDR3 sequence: CASSLTAGPYEQYF. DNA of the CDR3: TGTGCCAGCAGCTTAACAGCGGGGCCCTACGAGCAGTACTTC.

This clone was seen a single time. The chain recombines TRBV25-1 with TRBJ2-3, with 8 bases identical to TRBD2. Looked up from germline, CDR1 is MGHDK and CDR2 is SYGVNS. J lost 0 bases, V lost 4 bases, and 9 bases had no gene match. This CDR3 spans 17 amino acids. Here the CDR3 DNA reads TGTGCCAGCAGTGCCACTAGCGGACACCCTAGCACAGATACGCAGTATTTT. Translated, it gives CASSATSGHPSTDTQYF.

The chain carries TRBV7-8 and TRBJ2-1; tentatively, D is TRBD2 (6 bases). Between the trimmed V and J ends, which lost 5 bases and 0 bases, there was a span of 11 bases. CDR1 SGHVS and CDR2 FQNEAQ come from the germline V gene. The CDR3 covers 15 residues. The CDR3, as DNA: TGTGCCAGCAGCCGAGACGGGAGCTCCTACAATGAGCAGTTCTTC. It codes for CASSRDGSSYNEQFF. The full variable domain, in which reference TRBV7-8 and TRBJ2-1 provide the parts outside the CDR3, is GAGVSQSPRYKVAKRGQDVALRCDPISGHVSLFWYQQALGQGPEFLTYFQNEAQLDKSGLPSDRFFAERPEGSVSTLKIQRTQQEDSAVYLCASSRDGSSYNEQFFGPGTRLTVL.

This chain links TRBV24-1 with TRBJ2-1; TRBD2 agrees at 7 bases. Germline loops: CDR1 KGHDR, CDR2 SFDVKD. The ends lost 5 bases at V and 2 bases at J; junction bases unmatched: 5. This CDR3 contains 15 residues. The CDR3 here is CATSGQRGPYNEQFF. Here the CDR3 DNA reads TGTGCCACCAGTGGCCAGCGGGGCCCCTACAATGAGCAGTTCTTC.

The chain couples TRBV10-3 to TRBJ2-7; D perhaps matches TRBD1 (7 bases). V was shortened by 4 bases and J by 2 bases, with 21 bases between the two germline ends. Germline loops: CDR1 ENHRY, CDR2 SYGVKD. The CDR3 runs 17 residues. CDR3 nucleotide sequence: TGTGCCATCAGTGTGAAGGAGGGGGCCCAGTCTACCTACGAGCAGTACTTC. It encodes CAISVKEGAQSTYEQYF.

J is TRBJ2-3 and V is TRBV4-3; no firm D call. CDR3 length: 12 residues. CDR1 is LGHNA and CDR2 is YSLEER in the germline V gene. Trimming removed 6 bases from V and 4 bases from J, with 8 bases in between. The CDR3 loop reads CASSRTADTQYF. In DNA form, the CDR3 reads TGCGCCAGCAGTCGTACAGCAGATACGCAGTATTTT.

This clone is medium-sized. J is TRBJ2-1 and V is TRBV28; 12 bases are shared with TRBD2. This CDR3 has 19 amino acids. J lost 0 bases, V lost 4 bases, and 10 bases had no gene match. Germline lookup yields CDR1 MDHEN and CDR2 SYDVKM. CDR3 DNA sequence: TGTGCCAGCAGTTGGGGACCGGGACTAGCGGGTAGCTCCTACAATGAGCAGTTCTTC. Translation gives CASSWGPGLAGSSYNEQFF. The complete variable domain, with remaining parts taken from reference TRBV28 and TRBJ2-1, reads DVKVTQSSRYLVKRTGEKVFLECVQDMDHENMFWYRQDPGLGLRLIYFSYDVKMKEKGDIPEGYSVSREKKERFSLILESASTNQTSMYLCASSWGPGLAGSSYNEQFFGPGTRLTVL.

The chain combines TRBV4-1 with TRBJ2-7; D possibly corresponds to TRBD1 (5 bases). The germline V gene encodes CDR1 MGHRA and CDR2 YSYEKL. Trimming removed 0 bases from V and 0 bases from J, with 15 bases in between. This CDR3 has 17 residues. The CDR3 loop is CASSQDAKGLSSYEQYF. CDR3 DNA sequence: TGCGCCAGCAGCCAAGATGCAAAGGGGTTAAGCTCCTACGAGCAGTACTTC.

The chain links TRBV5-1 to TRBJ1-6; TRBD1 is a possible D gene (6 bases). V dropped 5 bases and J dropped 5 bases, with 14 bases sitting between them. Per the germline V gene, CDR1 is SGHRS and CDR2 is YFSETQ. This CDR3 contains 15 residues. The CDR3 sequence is CASSPWGGDNSPLHF. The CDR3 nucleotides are TGCGCCAGCAGTCCGTGGGGGGGCGATAATTCACCCCTCCACTTT.

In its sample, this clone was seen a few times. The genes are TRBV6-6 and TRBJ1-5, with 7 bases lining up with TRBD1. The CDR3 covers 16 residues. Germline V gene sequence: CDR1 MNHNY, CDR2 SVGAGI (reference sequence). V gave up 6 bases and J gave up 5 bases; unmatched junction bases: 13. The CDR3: CASSPVHGTGDQPQHF. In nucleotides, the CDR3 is TGTGCCAGCAGCCCCGTTCACGGAACAGGGGATCAGCCCCAGCATTTT.

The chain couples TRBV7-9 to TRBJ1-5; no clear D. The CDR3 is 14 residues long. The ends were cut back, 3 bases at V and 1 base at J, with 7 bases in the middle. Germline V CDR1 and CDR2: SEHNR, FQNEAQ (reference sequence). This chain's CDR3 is CASSLEASNQPQHF. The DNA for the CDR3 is TGTGCCAGCAGCTTGGAGGCAAGCAATCAGCCCCAGCATTTT.

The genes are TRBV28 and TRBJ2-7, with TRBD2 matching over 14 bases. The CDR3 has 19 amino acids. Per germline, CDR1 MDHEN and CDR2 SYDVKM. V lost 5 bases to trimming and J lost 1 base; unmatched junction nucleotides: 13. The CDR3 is CASSPPTSRLAGGSYEQYF. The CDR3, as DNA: TGTGCCAGCAGTCCCCCCACCTCTCGACTAGCGGGAGGGTCCTACGAGCAGTACTTC.

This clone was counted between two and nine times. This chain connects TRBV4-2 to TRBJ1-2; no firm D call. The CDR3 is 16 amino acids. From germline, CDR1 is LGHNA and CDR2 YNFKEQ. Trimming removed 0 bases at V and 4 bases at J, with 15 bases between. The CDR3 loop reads CASSQDVYSRSYGYTF. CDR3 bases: TGTGCCAGCAGCCAAGATGTTTACAGCCGCTCCTATGGCTACACCTTC.

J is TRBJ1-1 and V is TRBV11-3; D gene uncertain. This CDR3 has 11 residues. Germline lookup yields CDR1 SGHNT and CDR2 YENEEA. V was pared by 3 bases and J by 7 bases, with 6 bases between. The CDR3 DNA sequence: TGTGCCAGCAGCTTTGGAGGTGAAGCTTTCTTT. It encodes CASSFGGEAFF.

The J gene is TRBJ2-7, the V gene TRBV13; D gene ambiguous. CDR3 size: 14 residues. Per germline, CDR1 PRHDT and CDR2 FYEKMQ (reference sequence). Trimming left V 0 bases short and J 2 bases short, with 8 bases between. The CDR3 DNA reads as TGTGCCAGCAGCTTAGGCAGGTTGACCTACGAGCAGTACTTC. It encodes CASSLGRLTYEQYF. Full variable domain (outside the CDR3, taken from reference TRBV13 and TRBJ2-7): AAGVIQSPRHLIKEKRETATLKCYPIPRHDTVYWYQQGPGQDPQFLISFYEKMQSDKGSIPDRFSAQQFSDYHSELNMSSLELGDSALYFCASSLGRLTYEQYFGPGTRLTVT.

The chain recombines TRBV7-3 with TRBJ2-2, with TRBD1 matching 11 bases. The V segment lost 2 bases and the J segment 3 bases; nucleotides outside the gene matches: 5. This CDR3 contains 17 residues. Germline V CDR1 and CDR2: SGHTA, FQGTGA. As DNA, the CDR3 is TGTGCCAGCAGCTTAGAAGGACAGGGGGCCTACACCGGGGAGCTGTTTTTT. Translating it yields CASSLEGQGAYTGELFF.

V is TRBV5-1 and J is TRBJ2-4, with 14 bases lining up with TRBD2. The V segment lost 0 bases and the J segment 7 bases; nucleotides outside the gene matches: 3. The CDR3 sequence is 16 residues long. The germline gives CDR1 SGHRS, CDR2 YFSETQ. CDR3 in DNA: TGCGCCAGCAGCTTGGAGGGACTAGCGGGAGTTAACATTCAGTACTTC. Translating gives CASSLEGLAGVNIQYF.

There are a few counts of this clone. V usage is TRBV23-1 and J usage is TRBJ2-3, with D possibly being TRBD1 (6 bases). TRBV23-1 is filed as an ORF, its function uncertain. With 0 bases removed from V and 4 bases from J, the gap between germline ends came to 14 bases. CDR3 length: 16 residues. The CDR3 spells CASSQSGAAGADTQYF. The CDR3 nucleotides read TGCGCCAGCAGTCAATCTGGGGCGGCAGGGGCAGATACGCAGTATTTT.

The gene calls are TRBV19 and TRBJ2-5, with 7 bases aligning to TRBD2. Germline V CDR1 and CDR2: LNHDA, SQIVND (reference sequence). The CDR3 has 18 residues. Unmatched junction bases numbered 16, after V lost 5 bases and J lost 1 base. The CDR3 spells CASSPYTGLGRLQETQYF. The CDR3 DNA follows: TGTGCCAGTAGTCCATACACAGGTCTCGGGAGGCTCCAAGAGACCCAGTACTTC.

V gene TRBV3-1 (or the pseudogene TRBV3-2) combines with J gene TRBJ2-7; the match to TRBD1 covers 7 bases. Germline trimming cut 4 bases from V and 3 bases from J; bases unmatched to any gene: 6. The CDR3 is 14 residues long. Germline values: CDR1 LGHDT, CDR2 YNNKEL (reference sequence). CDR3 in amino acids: CASSRGQIRYEQYF. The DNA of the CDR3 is TGTGCCAGCAGCCGGGGACAGATTCGCTACGAGCAGTACTTC.

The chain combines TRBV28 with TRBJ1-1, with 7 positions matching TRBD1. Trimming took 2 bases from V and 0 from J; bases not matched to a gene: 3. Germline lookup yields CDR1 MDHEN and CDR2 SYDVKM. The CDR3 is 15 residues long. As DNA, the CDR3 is TGTGCCAGCAGTTTACCCGGGACAGTGAACACTGAAGCTTTCTTT. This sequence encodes CASSLPGTVNTEAFF.

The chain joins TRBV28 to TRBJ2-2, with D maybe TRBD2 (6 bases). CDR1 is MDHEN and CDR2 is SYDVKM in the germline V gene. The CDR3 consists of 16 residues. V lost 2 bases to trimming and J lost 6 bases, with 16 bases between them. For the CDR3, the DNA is TGTGCCAGCAGTTTAGTTGTCGGGAGAGGATCCGGGGAGCTGTTTTTT. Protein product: CASSLVVGRGSGELFF.